This T cell receptor (beta chain) was identified in a study of T-cell reconstitution after alpha-beta-depleted transplantation in children. The study's findings and limits: As was reported, about two months after transplant, alpha-beta T cells came from several hundred expanded graft clones. By one year post-transplant, T-cell counts and diversity largely arose from T cells that were newly produced. It was surviving recipient T cells and thymic progenitors that gave some patients high TCRbeta diversity at day 60.

About this clonotype itself: Its antigen is as yet unknown.

CDR3 length equals 11 residues. V was shortened by 0 bases and J by 5 bases, with 2 bases between the two germline ends. Germline CDR1 is ENHRY and CDR2 is SYGVKD. Unique molecular identifiers were built into the TCRbeta library. TCRdb independently ran MiXCR on the PCR reads; one entry per CDR3 protein. The table records about 420,000 distinct CDR3 sequences, roughly 16% of them present only once. The clonotype comes from a boy under three years old who had a stem cell transplant for Wiskott-Aldrich syndrome, so the T cells may come from the graft donor. The sample was PBMCs, mostly from graft donor cells, taken 360 days after TCRalphabeta/CD19-depleted stem cell transplant. J is TRBJ2-7 and V is TRBV10-3; D is ambiguous. Written as DNA, the CDR3 is TGTGCCATCAGTGAGTCAAACGAGCAGTACTTC. Its protein product is CAISESNEQYF.